The entry below gives a single T cell receptor beta chain sequence along with its context. Its specificity is unknown. V was trimmed by 4 bases and J by 1 base, leaving 13 bases between them. This CDR3 is 14 amino acids long. Germline V gene sequence: CDR1 SQVTM, CDR2 ANQGSEA. These data are taken from a study of T-cell memory formation after mild COVID-19. Study findings and constraints: Contracting CD8+ clones were enriched in EMRA, CD4+ mainly in CM and EM.

From the 5' RACE reads, TCRdb called clonotypes with MiXCR, one entry per CDR3 protein. The table has hundreds of thousands of distinct CDR3 sequences, more than 20% seen once. This clonotype originated in an adult woman who had mild COVID-19 (a few samples of this study predate the infection). Cell type and time point are not known. Sequencing was done on a sample of PBMCs or a T cell subset sorted from them (not recorded which). The rearrangement uses TRBV29-1 and TRBJ1-1; maybe TRBD1 (5 bases). DNA of the CDR3: TGCAGCGTTGTCGGTTCTGGGGGGAACACTGAAGCTTTCTTT. Translating it yields CSVVGSGGNTEAFF.